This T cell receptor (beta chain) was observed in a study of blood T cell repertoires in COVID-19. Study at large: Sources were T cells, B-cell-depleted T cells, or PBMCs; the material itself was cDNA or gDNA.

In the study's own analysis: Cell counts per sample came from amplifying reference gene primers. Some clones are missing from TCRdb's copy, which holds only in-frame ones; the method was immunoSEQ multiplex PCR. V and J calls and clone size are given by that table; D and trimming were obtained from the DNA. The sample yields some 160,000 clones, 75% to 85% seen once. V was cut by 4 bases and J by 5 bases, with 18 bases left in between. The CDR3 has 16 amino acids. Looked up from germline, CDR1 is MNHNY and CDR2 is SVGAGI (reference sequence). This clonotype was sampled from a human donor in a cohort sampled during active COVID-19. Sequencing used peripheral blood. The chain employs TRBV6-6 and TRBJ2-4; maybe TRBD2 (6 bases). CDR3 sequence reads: CASSSTPTSFENIQYF. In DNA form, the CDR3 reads TGTGCCAGCAGTTCCACCCCGACTAGTTTCGAAAACATTCAGTACTTC.